The clone carrying this T cell receptor beta chain was recorded at least ten times. The target antigen is unknown. This entry belongs to a study of breast tumors, draining lymph nodes, adjacent tissues. Breast cancer patients provided tissue from their axillary draining lymph nodes. A single record per CDR3 protein comes from TCRdb applying MiXCR to the multiplex PCR reads. The table shows 150,000 to 200,000 distinct CDR3 sequences, with roughly a third occurring only once. General study findings and limits: The data were judged consistent with most tumor T cells coming from lymph node and expanding in tumor. That most tumor T cells come from lymph nodes remained unproven. Tumors had less TCR diversity than lymph nodes, more than nontumor tissue. Luminal-like breast cancer showed significantly greater tumor-nontumor repertoire similarity than basal-like breast cancer did.

V was pared by 0 bases and J by 7 bases, with 10 bases between. The germline CDR1 and CDR2 sequences are WNHNN and SYGVQD (reference sequence). The CDR3 loop spans 14 amino acids. The chain is built from TRBV10-1 and TRBJ1-5; no reliable D call. The clonotype originates from a female donor with breast cancer. Some clones in this sample may be carry-over from other donors' samples. The sequencing input was axillary lymph node tissue. The CDR3 spells CASSESTLGQPQHF. CDR3 nucleotide sequence: TGCGCCAGCAGTGAGTCGACTCTGGGCCAGCCCCAGCATTTT.